This TCR beta chain was obtained from a study of PD-1 blockade in classical Hodgkin lymphoma. Relapse was seen in all patients after autologous stem cell transplantation, and brentuximab vedotin exposure was variable. The CDR3 spans 15 residues. V trimming: 8 bases; J trimming: 5 bases; junction bases outside the gene matches: 10. Germline V gene sequence: CDR1 MNHNS, CDR2 SASEGT. Method: immunoSEQ multiplex PCR; TCRdb's copy keeps in-frame clones and lacks some. The profile shows approximately 99,000 clones, around 81% of them singletons. The specimen was peripheral blood mononuclear cells (PBMCs), collected before the second cycle of nivolumab. This TCR came from a human donor with classical Hodgkin lymphoma. This rearrangement joins TRBV6-1 to TRBJ2-7; 12 bases agree with TRBD1. CDR3 DNA sequence: TGTGCCAGCGACAAAGCCGGGACAGGGGGCCACGAGCAGTACTTC. It specifies CASDKAGTGGHEQYF.